This TCR beta chain was recorded in a study of cytomegalovirus exposure and HLA in healthy donors. This clone was seen once. The CDR3 spans 12 residues. Germline loops: CDR1 SGHTA, CDR2 FQGNSA. V was cut by 5 bases and J by 7 bases, with 11 bases left in between. 60 Vbeta and 13 Jbeta primers were used in PCR. The method was immunoSEQ multiplex PCR; TCRdb's version includes in-frame clones alone and lacks a portion of them. The repertoire includes 130,000 to 150,000 clones, approximately 68% of them detected once, and more than 4% sits in the top ten. This TCR was recovered from a man aged 55 to 70 in good health and CMV-seronegative. The chain joins TRBV7-2 to TRBJ1-1, with D perhaps matching TRBD1 (5 bases). The specimen sequenced was PBMCs. The CDR3 coding sequence is TGTGCCAGCAGCCAGGACACCTTTGAAGCTTTCTTT. Its translation: CASSQDTFEAFF.